This T cell receptor (beta chain) originates from a study of T cell changes during pregnancy in multiple sclerosis. The CDR3 is 14 residues long. The V segment lost 4 bases and the J segment 1 base; nucleotides outside the gene matches: 1. The germline V gene has CDR1 LNHDA and CDR2 SQIVND (reference sequence). TCRdb's table, derived via immunoSEQ multiplex PCR, lists solely in-frame clones and lacks some. The sample lists about 72,000 clones, about nine tenths occurring once. This sequence was found in a female donor in good health, enrolled as a control in a pregnancy study. V usage is TRBV19 and J usage is TRBJ1-1; 9 nucleotides line up with TRBD1. The source material was peripheral blood, sampled in the third trimester of pregnancy. The DNA for the CDR3 is TGTGCCAGTAGTACGGGACAGGGGAACACTGAAGCTTTCTTT. Residues: CASSTGQGNTEAFF.